The next 18 T cell receptor beta chains were all read from a single sample in a study of blood T cells in healthy people across ages. A J-beta primer mix and a sample-barcoded 5' primer were used in a second PCR of about 7 to 12 cycles. TCRdb independently ran MiXCR on the 5' RACE reads; one entry per CDR3 protein. The sample contains about 1,800,000 distinct CDR3 sequences, roughly 27% of which appear only once. Material for sequencing was blood. The source of these receptors is a woman aged 25-40 years in good health.

This clonotype has more than one count but fewer than ten. The chain is built from TRBV20-1 and TRBJ1-2; no clear D. Germline assignment: CDR1 DFQATT and CDR2 SNEGSKA (reference sequence). There are 13 residues in the CDR3. The V gene lost 6 bases and the J gene lost 1 base, with 12 bases spanning the gap. The CDR3 sequence: CSAVRFDNYGYTF. CDR3 sequence (DNA): TGCAGTGCGGTTAGGTTTGATAACTATGGCTACACCTTC.

In its sample, this clonotype was seen many times. The chain links TRBV28 to TRBJ2-6; D is perhaps TRBD2 (6 bases). Germline values: CDR1 MDHEN, CDR2 SYDVKM. V lost 6 bases and J lost 0, with 18 bases in between. This CDR3 has 18 amino acids. This CDR3 is CASSIGGVLSSGANVLTF. The CDR3 bases are TGTGCCAGCAGCATCGGCGGGGTCCTAAGCTCTGGGGCCAACGTCCTGACTTTC.

This clonotype was seen only a few times. Its ends do not fully match the called genes, so a read error is possible. The chain couples TRBV29-1 to TRBJ1-1; D gene ambiguous. This CDR3 spans 11 amino acids. Germline loops: CDR1 SQVTM, CDR2 ANQGSEA. CDR3 bases: TGCAGCGGTGAACAGAGGGCTGAAGCTTTCTTT. It yields the protein CSGEQRAEAFF. Using reference TRBV29-1 and TRBJ1-1 for the parts outside the CDR3, the full variable domain is SAVISQKPSRDICQRGTSLTIQCQVDSQVTMMFWYRQQPGQSLTLIATANQGSEATYESGFVIDKFPISRPNLTFSTLTVSNMSPEDSSIYLCSGEQRAEAFFGQGTRLTVV.

The rearrangement joins TRBV28 to TRBJ2-3; 10 bases fit TRBD2. Germline-derived CDR1 and CDR2 are MDHEN and SYDVKM. V dropped 5 bases and J dropped 2; count of bases not matched to a gene: 10. The CDR3 is 17 residues long. CDR3 sequence reads: CASSLAGVTQITDTQYF. The CDR3 coding sequence is TGTGCCAGCAGTCTAGCGGGGGTTACCCAAATCACAGATACGCAGTATTTT.

In this sample, this clonotype turned up many times. V gene TRBV28 combines with J gene TRBJ2-7; D perhaps matches TRBD2 (5 bases). This CDR3 has 14 residues. Looked up from germline, CDR1 is MDHEN and CDR2 is SYDVKM. Between the trimmed V and J ends, which lost 5 bases and 0 bases, there was a span of 11 bases. The CDR3 is CASSIGGPSYEQYF. The CDR3 coding sequence is TGTGCCAGCAGTATTGGCGGGCCCTCCTACGAGCAGTACTTC.

Only a few counts were recorded for this clonotype. The chain has TRBV12-3 or TRBV12-4 and TRBJ2-4; D possibly uses TRBD1 or TRBD2 (6 bases each). The DNA matches TRBJ2-7 better at its end, which makes the J call doubtful. This CDR3 region has 15 residues. The CDR3, as DNA: TGTGCCAGCAGTTCCCAGGAGGAGGGGGCCTACGAGCAGTACTTC. This gives the protein CASSSQEEGAYEQYF.

The V call is TRBV20-1, the J call TRBJ1-2; D gene unclear. Germline V gene sequence: CDR1 DFQATT, CDR2 SNEGSKA (reference sequence). The CDR3 contains 12 residues. V lost 4 bases and J lost 4, with 10 bases in between. The CDR3 region has the DNA TGCAGTGCTACTGGCGGGGTCTATGGCTACACCTTC. This gives the protein CSATGGVYGYTF.

V gene TRBV12-3 or TRBV12-4 combines with J gene TRBJ2-3; no definite D call. The CDR3 is made up of 15 amino acids. V shed 5 bases and J shed 4 bases, with 16 bases lying between them. The CDR3 region has the DNA TGTGCCAGCAGTCCGGACCTACACCTCGCAGATACGCAGTATTTT. It translates to CASSPDLHLADTQYF.

This clonotype was counted many times. The J gene is TRBJ1-5, the V gene TRBV9; a weak D match, TRBD1 (5 bases). This CDR3 comprises 14 residues. Trimming removed 5 bases at V and 0 bases at J, with 9 bases between. Germline V gene lookup returns CDR1 SGDLS and CDR2 YYNGEE. The CDR3 bases are TGTGCCAGCAGTGAAGGGGATAGCAATCAGCCCCAGCATTTT. This sequence encodes CASSEGDSNQPQHF.

As concerns this clonotype: This may come from a read error, since a much larger clone is one base off. This rearrangement joins TRBV4-2 to TRBJ2-7; 7 bases match TRBD2. Germline loops: CDR1 LGHNA, CDR2 YNFKEQ. The CDR3 is 14 residues long. The junction had 5 bases not matched to a gene; V was cut back by 6 bases and J by 0 bases. CDR3 sequence reads: CASRPSGDSYEQYF. The CDR3 DNA is TGTGCCAGCAGGCCCAGCGGGGACTCCTACGAGCAGTACTTC.

Of note for this clonotype: At one end, the junction sequence differs from germline, possibly due to a read error. This chain's CDR3 is CAGSAREGEQYF. CDR3 coding DNA: TGTGCCGGTAGTGCCAGGGAAGGCGAGCAGTACTTC. J is TRBJ2-7 and V is TRBV19, with D perhaps TRBD1 (5 bases). CDR1 is LNHDA and CDR2 is SQIVND in the germline V gene (reference sequence). This CDR3 is built from 12 residues.

This clonotype was found a few times. This chain connects TRBV3-1 to TRBJ1-1; no firm D call. Germline V lookup: CDR1 LGHDT, CDR2 YNNKEL (reference sequence). There are 13 residues in the CDR3. The V gene lost 3 bases and the J gene lost 1 base, with 6 bases spanning the gap. The CDR3 loop is CASSHQQNTEAFF. The CDR3 nucleotides read TGTGCCAGCAGCCATCAACAGAACACTGAAGCTTTCTTT.

With respect to this clonotype: The germline gene is not matched at one end of the junction; a read error may be the cause. The V and J genes are TRBV10-3 and TRBJ2-7; TRBD2 matches at 8 bases. Germline lookup yields CDR1 ENHRY and CDR2 SYGVKD. CDR3 length: 18 amino acids. CDR3 nucleotides: TGTGCCAGCAGTTTTCTGGCAACCACTAGCGGAAGCTCCTACGAGCAGTACTTC. Amino acid sequence: CASSFLATTSGSSYEQYF.

The chain is built from TRBV7-9 and TRBJ2-7; TRBD2 aligns across 9 bases. The DNA end is more similar to TRBJ2-5, so the J call may be wrong. The CDR3 runs to 16 residues. CDR1 and CDR2 (germline): SEHNR, FQNEAQ (reference sequence). CDR3 loop: CASSFAGGTPVGTQYF. The CDR3, as DNA: TGTGCCAGCAGCTTCGCGGGGGGGACCCCGGTAGGGACCCAGTACTTC.

To note about this clonotype: This probably arose from a read error, given a far larger clone one base away. The genes are TRBV18 and TRBJ2-5; perhaps TRBD2 as D (7 bases). V was clipped by 2 bases and J by 11 bases, with 15 bases between them. The CDR3 has 13 residues. Looked up from germline, CDR1 is KGHSH and CDR2 is LQKENI. CDR3 sequence (DNA): TGTGCCAGCTCACCAGGCGGGGGCTACGGGCAGTACTTC. This encodes CASSPGGGYGQYF.

The J gene is TRBJ2-5, the V gene TRBV6-5; D unclear. This CDR3 is built from 13 residues. Between the trimmed V and J ends, which lost 6 bases and 7 bases, there was a span of 15 bases. CDR1 and CDR2 (germline): MNHEY, SVGAGI. The CDR3, as DNA: TGTGCCAGCAGCCCCGACCGGGTAGGGACCCAGTACTTC. Translation gives CASSPDRVGTQYF.

This clonotype has a handful of counts. CDR3 residues: CASNQELATDEQYF. For the CDR3, the DNA is TGTGCCAGCAATCAAGAGTTAGCCACGGACGAGCAGTACTTC. The chain is built from TRBV3-1 and TRBJ2-7; D ambiguous. V was shortened by 7 bases and J by 5 bases, with 18 bases between the two germline ends. The CDR3 extends over 14 amino acids. Germline assignment: CDR1 LGHDT and CDR2 YNNKEL (reference sequence).

This clonotype was counted a few times. Here the CDR3 DNA reads TGTGCCACCAGCAGAGACTTACAGGTTGCGATTGAAAAACTGTTTTTT. Translation gives CATSRDLQVAIEKLFF. The chain recombines TRBV15 with TRBJ1-4, with D perhaps TRBD1 (5 bases). V was shortened by 0 bases and J by 7 bases, with 15 bases between the two germline ends. The CDR3 runs to 16 residues. CDR1 is LNHNV and CDR2 is YYDKDF in the germline V gene (reference sequence). The variable domain in full, completed from reference TRBV15 and TRBJ1-4, reads DAMVIQNPRYQVTQFGKPVTLSCSQTLNHNVMYWYQQKSSQAPKLLFHYYDKDFNNEADTPDNFQSRRPNTSFCFLDIRSPGLGDTAMYLCATSRDLQVAIEKLFFGSGTQLSVL.